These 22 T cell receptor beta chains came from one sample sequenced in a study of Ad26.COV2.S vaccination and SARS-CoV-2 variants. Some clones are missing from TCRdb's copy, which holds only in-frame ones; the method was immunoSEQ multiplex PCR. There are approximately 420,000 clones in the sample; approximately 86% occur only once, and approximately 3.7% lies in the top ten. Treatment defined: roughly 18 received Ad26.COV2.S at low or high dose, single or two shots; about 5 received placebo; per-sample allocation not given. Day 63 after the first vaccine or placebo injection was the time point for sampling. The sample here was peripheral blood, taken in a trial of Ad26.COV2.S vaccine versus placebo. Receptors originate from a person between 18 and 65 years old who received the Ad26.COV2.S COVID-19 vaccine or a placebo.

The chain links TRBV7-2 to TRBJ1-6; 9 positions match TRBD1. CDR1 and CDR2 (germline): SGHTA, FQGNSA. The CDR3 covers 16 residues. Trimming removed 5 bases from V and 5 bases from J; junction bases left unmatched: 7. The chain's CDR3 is CASSIWTGDDNSPLHF. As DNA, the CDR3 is TGTGCCAGCAGCATCTGGACAGGGGACGATAATTCACCCCTCCACTTT. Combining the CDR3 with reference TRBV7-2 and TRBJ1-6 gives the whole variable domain GAGVSQSPSNKVTEKGKDVELRCDPISGHTALYWYRQSLGQGLEFLIYFQGNSAPDKSGLPSDRFSAERTGGSVSTLTIQRTQQEDSAVYLCASSIWTGDDNSPLHFGNGTRLTVT.

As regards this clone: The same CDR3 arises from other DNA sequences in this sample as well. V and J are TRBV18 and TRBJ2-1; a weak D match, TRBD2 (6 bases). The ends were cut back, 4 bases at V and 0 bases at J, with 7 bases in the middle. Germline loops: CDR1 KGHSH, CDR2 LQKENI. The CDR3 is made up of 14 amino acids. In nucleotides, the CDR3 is TGTGCCAGCTCACTGGGAGGCTCCTACAATGAGCAGTTCTTC. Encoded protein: CASSLGGSYNEQFF.

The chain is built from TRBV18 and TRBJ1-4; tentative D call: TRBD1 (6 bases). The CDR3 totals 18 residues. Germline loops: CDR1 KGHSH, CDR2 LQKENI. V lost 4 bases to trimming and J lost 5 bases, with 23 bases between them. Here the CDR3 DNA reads TGTGCCAGCTCACTATTACCGGGCCGCAGAGGGGGAAATGAAAAACTGTTTTTT. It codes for CASSLLPGRRGGNEKLFF.

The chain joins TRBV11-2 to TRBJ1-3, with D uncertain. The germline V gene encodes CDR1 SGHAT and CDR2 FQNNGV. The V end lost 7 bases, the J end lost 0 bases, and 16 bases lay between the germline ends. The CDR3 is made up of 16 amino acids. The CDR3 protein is CASTNPRPTSGNTIYF. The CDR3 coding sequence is TGTGCCAGCACCAATCCTCGACCAACCTCTGGAAACACCATATATTTT.

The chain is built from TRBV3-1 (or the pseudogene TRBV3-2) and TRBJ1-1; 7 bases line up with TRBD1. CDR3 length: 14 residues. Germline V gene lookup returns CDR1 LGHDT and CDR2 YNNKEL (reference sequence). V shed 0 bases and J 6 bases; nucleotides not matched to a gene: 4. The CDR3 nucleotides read TGTGCCAGCAGCCAAGATCCAGGGGGGGCTGAAGCTTTCTTT. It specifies CASSQDPGGAEAFF.

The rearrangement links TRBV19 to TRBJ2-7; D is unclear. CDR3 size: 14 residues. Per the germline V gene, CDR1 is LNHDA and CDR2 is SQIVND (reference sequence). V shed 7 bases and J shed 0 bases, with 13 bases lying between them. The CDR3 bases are TGTGCCAGTAATCAAGACCCCAGCTCCTACGAGCAGTACTTC. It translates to CASNQDPSSYEQYF.

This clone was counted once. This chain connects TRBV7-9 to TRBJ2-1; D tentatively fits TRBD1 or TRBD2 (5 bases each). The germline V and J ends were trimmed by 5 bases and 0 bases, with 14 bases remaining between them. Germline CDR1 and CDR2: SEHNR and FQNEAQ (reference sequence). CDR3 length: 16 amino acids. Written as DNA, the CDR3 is TGTGCCAGCAGCGCAAGAGGGGCTCCCTCCTACAATGAGCAGTTCTTC. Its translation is CASSARGAPSYNEQFF.

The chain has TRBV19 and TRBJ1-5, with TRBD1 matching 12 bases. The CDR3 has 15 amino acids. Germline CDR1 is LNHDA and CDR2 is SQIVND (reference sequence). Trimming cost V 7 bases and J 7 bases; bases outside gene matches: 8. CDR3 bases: TGTGCCAGTACCGACGGGACAGGGGGCAGGCAGCCCCAGCATTTT. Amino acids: CASTDGTGGRQPQHF.

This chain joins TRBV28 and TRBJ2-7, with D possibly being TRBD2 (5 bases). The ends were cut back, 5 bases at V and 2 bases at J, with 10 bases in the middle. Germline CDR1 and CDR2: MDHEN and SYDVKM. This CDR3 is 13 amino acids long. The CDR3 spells CASSPFGTYEQYF. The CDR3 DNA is TGTGCCAGCAGTCCGTTCGGGACCTACGAGCAGTACTTC.

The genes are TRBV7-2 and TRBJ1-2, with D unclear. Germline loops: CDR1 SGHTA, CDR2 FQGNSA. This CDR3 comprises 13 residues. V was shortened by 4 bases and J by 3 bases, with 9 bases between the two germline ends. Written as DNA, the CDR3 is TGTGCCAGCAGCTCCTTACCCCACTATGGCTACACCTTC. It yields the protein CASSSLPHYGYTF.

DNA of the CDR3: TGTGCCAGCAGCCCGGACGGGTCTAGGGAGACCCAGTACTTC. Translated, it gives CASSPDGSRETQYF. This chain connects TRBV7-9 to TRBJ2-5; D uncertain. The V gene's germline CDR1 is SEHNR and CDR2 FQNEAQ (reference sequence). CDR3 length: 14 amino acids. V lost 5 bases and J 5 bases, leaving 15 bases between the germline ends.

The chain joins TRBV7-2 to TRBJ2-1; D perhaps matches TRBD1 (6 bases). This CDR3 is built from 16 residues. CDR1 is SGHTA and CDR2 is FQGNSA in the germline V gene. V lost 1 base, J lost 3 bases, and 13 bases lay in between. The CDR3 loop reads CASSLVVIRGYNEQFF. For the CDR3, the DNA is TGTGCCAGCAGCTTAGTGGTTATCAGGGGCTACAATGAGCAGTTCTTC.

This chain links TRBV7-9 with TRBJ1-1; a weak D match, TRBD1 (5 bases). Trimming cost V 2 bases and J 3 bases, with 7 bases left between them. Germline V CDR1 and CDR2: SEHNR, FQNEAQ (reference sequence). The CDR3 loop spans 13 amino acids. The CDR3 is CASSLLGHTEAFF. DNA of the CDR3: TGTGCCAGCAGCTTACTGGGGCACACTGAAGCTTTCTTT. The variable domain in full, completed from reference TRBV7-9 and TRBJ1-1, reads DTGVSQNPRHKITKRGQNVTFRCDPISEHNRLYWYRQTLGQGPEFLTYFQNEAQLEKSRLLSDRFSAERPKGSFSTLEIQRTEQGDSAMYLCASSLLGHTEAFFGQGTRLTVV.

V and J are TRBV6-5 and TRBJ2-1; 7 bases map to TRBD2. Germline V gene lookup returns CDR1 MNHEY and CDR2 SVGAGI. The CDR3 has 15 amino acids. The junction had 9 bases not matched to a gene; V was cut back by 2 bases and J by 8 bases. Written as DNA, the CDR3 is TGTGCCAGCAGTTACAAGCGGGGCAGTTTCGATGAGCAGTTCTTC. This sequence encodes CASSYKRGSFDEQFF.

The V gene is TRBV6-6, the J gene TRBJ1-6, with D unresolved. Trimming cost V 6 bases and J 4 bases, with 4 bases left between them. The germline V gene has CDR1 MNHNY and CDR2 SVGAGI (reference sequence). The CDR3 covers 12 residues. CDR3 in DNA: TGTGCCAGCAGGCAGTATAATTCACCCCTCCACTTT. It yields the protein CASRQYNSPLHF.

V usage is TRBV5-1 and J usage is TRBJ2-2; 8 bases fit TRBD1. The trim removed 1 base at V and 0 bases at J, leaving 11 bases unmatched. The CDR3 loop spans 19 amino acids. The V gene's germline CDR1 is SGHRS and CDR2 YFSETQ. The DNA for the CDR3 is TGCGCCAGCAGCTTGCGGACAGGGCCCGACAAAGCGAACACCGGGGAGCTGTTTTTT. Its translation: CASSLRTGPDKANTGELFF.

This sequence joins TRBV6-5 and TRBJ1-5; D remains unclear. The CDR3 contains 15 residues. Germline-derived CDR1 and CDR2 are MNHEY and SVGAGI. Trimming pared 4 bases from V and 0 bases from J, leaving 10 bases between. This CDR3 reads CASSLGPVSNQPQHF. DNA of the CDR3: TGTGCCAGCAGTTTGGGCCCAGTTAGCAATCAGCCCCAGCATTTT.

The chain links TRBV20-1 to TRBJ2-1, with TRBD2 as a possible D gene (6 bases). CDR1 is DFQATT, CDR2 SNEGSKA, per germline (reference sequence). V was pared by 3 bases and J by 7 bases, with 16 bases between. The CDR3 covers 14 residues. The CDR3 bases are TGCAGTGCTAGTTTAGCGGCGGGGAATAATGAGCAGTTCTTC. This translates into CSASLAAGNNEQFF.

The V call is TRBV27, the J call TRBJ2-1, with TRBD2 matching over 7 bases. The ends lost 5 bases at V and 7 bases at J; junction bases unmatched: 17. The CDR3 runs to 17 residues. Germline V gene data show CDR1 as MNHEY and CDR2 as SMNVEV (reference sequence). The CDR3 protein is CASSANSGAPTPNEQFF. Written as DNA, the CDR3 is TGTGCCAGCAGTGCGAACAGCGGGGCCCCCACCCCTAATGAGCAGTTCTTC.

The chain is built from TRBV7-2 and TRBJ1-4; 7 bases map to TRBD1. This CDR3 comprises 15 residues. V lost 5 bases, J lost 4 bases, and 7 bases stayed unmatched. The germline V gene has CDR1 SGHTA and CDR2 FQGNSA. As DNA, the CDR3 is TGTGCCAGCAGCCCAGAGACAGGGATTAATGAAAAACTGTTTTTT. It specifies CASSPETGINEKLFF.

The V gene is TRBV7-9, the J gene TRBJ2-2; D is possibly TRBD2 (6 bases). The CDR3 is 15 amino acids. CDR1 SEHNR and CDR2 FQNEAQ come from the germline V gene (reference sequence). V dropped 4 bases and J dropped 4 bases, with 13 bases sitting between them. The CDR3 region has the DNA TGTGCCAGCAGCTCTACAGCGGGCGTCACCGGGGAGCTGTTTTTT. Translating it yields CASSSTAGVTGELFF. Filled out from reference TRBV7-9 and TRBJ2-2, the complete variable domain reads DTGVSQNPRHKITKRGQNVTFRCDPISEHNRLYWYRQTLGQGPEFLTYFQNEAQLEKSRLLSDRFSAERPKGSFSTLEIQRTEQGDSAMYLCASSSTAGVTGELFFGEGSRLTVL.

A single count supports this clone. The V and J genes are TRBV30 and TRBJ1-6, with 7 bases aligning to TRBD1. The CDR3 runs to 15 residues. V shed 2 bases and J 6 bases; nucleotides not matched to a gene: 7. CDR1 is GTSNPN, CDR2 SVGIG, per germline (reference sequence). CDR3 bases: TGTGCCTGGAGTACCCTCGGGACAGTTAATTCACCCCTCCACTTT. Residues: CAWSTLGTVNSPLHF.